The sequence of this TCR beta chain was determined in a study of T cell changes during pregnancy in multiple sclerosis (dated by TCRdb to the late 2010s). General notes on the study: The study examined how the T cell repertoire changed over the course of pregnancy in women with multiple sclerosis.

In the case of this clone: The clone's antigen remains unknown. No per-base quality is available; no much larger clone lies one base away.

Library preparation was by the immunoSEQ multiplex PCR assay. As stored in TCRdb, this immuneACCESS dataset retains in-frame rearrangements with V and J assigned. A fraction of the clones does not appear; measured against another copy, unresolved V genes explain less than half of the discrepancy, and the remainder lacks a known reason. This sample gives under 55,000 clones in total; around 94% of them show up just once. The top ten constitute roughly 0.34% of the sample. This clonotype was sampled from a female donor with multiple sclerosis, enrolled in a pregnancy study. Sequenced here: CD4+ T cells from peripheral blood mononuclear cells, sampled in the third trimester of pregnancy.

The CDR3 sequence is CASSSSSGSYNEQFF. The DNA is TGTGCCAGCTCATCCTCTAGCGGGAGCTACAATGAGCAGTTCTTC. The rearranged segments are TRBV18 and TRBJ2-1; TRBD2 matches 10 bases in the middle. The junction shows trimming of 5 bases on V and 3 bases on J, and the gene matches do not reach 4 bases of it. The CDR3 numbers 15 residues from cysteine through phenylalanine. The only DNA kept is the CDR3, 45 bases in frame from the first base. The germline V gene provides CDR1 KGHSH and CDR2 LQKENI.